The entry below describes one TCR beta chain. The antigen is undetermined. This record comes from a study of cytomegalovirus exposure and HLA in healthy donors. The data were produced by immunoSEQ multiplex PCR, yet TCRdb's version contains in-frame clones alone and is incomplete. The table has over 200,000 clones, about 90% seen once; the top ten hold 3% to 3.5%. General observations from the study: While the bulk of TCR sequences proved rare, some public TCRs turned up in many donors. It was reportedly the case that the classifier diagnosed cytomegalovirus status with high specificity and sensitivity. Through in vitro validation, a few CMV-associated chains were shown to be specific for CMV antigens.

Trimming stripped 5 bases from V and 3 bases from J, with 18 bases between. Germline V lookup: CDR1 SGHRS, CDR2 YFSETQ. The CDR3 loop spans 15 amino acids. Sequencing used PBMCs. The gene calls are TRBV5-1 and TRBJ2-7, with a weak D call TRBD2 (6 bases). This TCR came from a woman aged 25 to 45 in good health and CMV-seronegative. The CDR3 DNA reads TGCGCCAGCAGGGAGTGGGCGGGATCCAGCTACGAGCAGTACTTC. Translated, it gives CASREWAGSSYEQYF.